Listed below are T cell receptor beta chains from one sample, sequenced in a study of cytomegalovirus exposure and HLA in healthy donors. Sequenced by immunoSEQ multiplex PCR; TCRdb stores in-frame clones only, minus some. The sample has roughly 84,000 clones, about nine tenths seen once. The sample consisted of PBMCs. These receptors were obtained from a man aged 25 to 45 in good health and CMV-seronegative. The CDR3 runs from the conserved cysteine through the conserved F or W. The order of the fields is D gene, J gene, clone size, V gene, CDR3 DNA, CDR3 protein. D genes are given only for firm matches. Size is omitted from some rows. Given values are once, few, many or a class for expanded clones.

D gene: TRBD1
J gene: TRBJ1-4
clone size: once
V gene: TRBV15
CDR3 DNA: TGTGCCACCAGCTGGGACAGGGGCGTCGGAACTAATGAAAAACTGTTTTTT
CDR3 protein: CATSWDRGVGTNEKLFF

D gene: TRBD1
J gene: TRBJ2-1
clone size: NA
V gene: TRBV14
CDR3 DNA: TGTGCCAGCAGACCATCGACAGGGGGCATCCTAAATGAGCAGTTCTTC
CDR3 protein: CASRPSTGGILNEQFF

D gene: NA
J gene: TRBJ1-5
clone size: NA
V gene: TRBV27
CDR3 DNA: TGTGCCAGCAGTTTAGGAACAGGCCCGGCTCAGCCCCAGCATTTT
CDR3 protein: CASSLGTGPAQPQHF

D gene: NA
J gene: TRBJ2-1
clone size: NA
V gene: TRBV19
CDR3 DNA: TGTGCCAGTAGTGTCAGGACTATACAAAATGAGCAGTTCTTC
CDR3 protein: CASSVRTIQNEQFF

D gene: NA
J gene: TRBJ1-3
clone size: NA
V gene: TRBV15
CDR3 DNA: TGTGCCACCAGCGGAAGGGGAGGCCTCTCTGGAAACACCATATATTTT
CDR3 protein: CATSGRGGLSGNTIYF

D gene: TRBD1
J gene: TRBJ1-1
clone size: NA
V gene: TRBV5-1
CDR3 DNA: TGCGCCCCCAGGGGGCTTAAGGTGCTAAAGACTGAAGCTTTCTTT
CDR3 protein: CAPRGLKVLKTEAFF

D gene: NA
J gene: TRBJ2-7
clone size: NA
V gene: TRBV20-1
CDR3 DNA: TGCAGTGCCCCGTCCTCCTACGAGCAGTACTTC
CDR3 protein: CSAPSSYEQYF

D gene: NA
J gene: TRBJ1-5
clone size: few
V gene: TRBV2
CDR3 DNA: TGTGCCAGCAGACAGGGTTCCAATCAGCCCCAGCATTTT
CDR3 protein: CASRQGSNQPQHF

D gene: NA
J gene: TRBJ2-7
clone size: NA
V gene: TRBV19
CDR3 DNA: TGTGCCAGTAGTGAACAGGGATTTCCCTACGAGCAGTACTTC
CDR3 protein: CASSEQGFPYEQYF

D gene: NA
J gene: TRBJ1-1
clone size: NA
V gene: TRBV6-1
CDR3 DNA: TGTGCCAGCAGAGAAACGGGGGGGACTGAAGCTTTCTTT
CDR3 protein: CASRETGGTEAFF

D gene: TRBD2
J gene: TRBJ2-1
clone size: NA
V gene: TRBV29-1
CDR3 DNA: TGCAGCGTTATAGCGGGGAACCATAACAATGAGCAGTTCTTC
CDR3 protein: CSVIAGNHNNEQFF

D gene: TRBD1
J gene: TRBJ2-3
clone size: NA
V gene: TRBV6-5
CDR3 DNA: TGTGCCAGCAGAGACAGGGCAACAGATACGCAGTATTTT
CDR3 protein: CASRDRATDTQYF

D gene: NA
J gene: TRBJ1-4
clone size: NA
V gene: TRBV18
CDR3 DNA: TGTGCCAGCTCACCATCTCCCATAGAAGCAACTAATGAAAAACTGTTTTTT
CDR3 protein: CASSPSPIEATNEKLFF

D gene: TRBD1
J gene: TRBJ2-7
clone size: NA
V gene: TRBV2
CDR3 DNA: TGTGCCAGCGTACGGACAGGGAGCTCCTACGAGCAGTACTTC
CDR3 protein: CASVRTGSSYEQYF

D gene: NA
J gene: TRBJ1-3
clone size: NA
V gene: TRBV6-6
CDR3 DNA: TGTGCCAGCAGTTTGATAGGGGCAACTGGAAACACCATATATTTT
CDR3 protein: CASSLIGATGNTIYF

D gene: NA
J gene: TRBJ1-2
clone size: NA
V gene: TRBV19
CDR3 DNA: TGTGCCAGTAGTATAGCTCAGGGTCGGGCTAACTATGGCTACACCTTC
CDR3 protein: CASSIAQGRANYGYTF

D gene: NA
J gene: TRBJ1-2
clone size: once
V gene: TRBV7-3
CDR3 DNA: TGTGCCAGCAGCTTAGGGCAGCCAGCTAACTATGGCTACACCTTC
CDR3 protein: CASSLGQPANYGYTF

D gene: NA
J gene: TRBJ2-2
clone size: NA
V gene: TRBV27
CDR3 DNA: TGTGCCAGCAGTTTCTTCCCCCCGGGGGGCCGGAACACCGGGGAGCTGTTTTTT
CDR3 protein: CASSFFPPGGRNTGELFF

D gene: TRBD2
J gene: TRBJ2-3
clone size: NA
V gene: TRBV5-4
CDR3 DNA: TGTGCCAGCAGCCTCAGACTAGCGGGGAAAACAGATACGCAGTATTTT
CDR3 protein: CASSLRLAGKTDTQYF

D gene: NA
J gene: TRBJ1-2
clone size: NA
V gene: TRBV7-9
CDR3 DNA: TGTGCCAGCAGCTCCATCTGGGGCAGAGAGACGAATGGCTACACCTTC
CDR3 protein: CASSSIWGRETNGYTF

D gene: NA
J gene: TRBJ2-1
clone size: NA
V gene: TRBV10-2
CDR3 DNA: TGCGCCAGCAGTGAGTACAGGACCTACAATGAGCAGTTCTTC
CDR3 protein: CASSEYRTYNEQFF

D gene: TRBD1
J gene: TRBJ2-1
clone size: NA
V gene: TRBV9
CDR3 DNA: TGTGCCAGCAGCGACAGTAGGGACAGGGGGACCAATGAGCAGTTCTTC
CDR3 protein: CASSDSRDRGTNEQFF

D gene: TRBD2
J gene: TRBJ2-2
clone size: NA
V gene: TRBV28
CDR3 DNA: TGTGCCAGCAGTTTAAGACTAGCAACGGTAAACACCGGGGAGCTGTTTTTT
CDR3 protein: CASSLRLATVNTGELFF

D gene: NA
J gene: TRBJ2-4
clone size: NA
V gene: TRBV6-1
CDR3 DNA: TGTGCCAGCACGAAGGGGGGGGCCAAAAACATTCAGTACTTC
CDR3 protein: CASTKGGAKNIQYF

D gene: NA
J gene: TRBJ1-1
clone size: NA
V gene: TRBV9
CDR3 DNA: TGTGCCAGCAGCGGTACGGTGAACACTGAAGCTTTCTTT
CDR3 protein: CASSGTVNTEAFF

D gene: NA
J gene: TRBJ2-2
clone size: few
V gene: TRBV6-1
CDR3 DNA: TGTGCCAGCCGTAGCCAGACGAACACCGGGGAGCTGTTTTTT
CDR3 protein: CASRSQTNTGELFF

D gene: TRBD1
J gene: TRBJ1-5
clone size: NA
V gene: TRBV18
CDR3 DNA: TGTGCCAGCTCACCGCCCGGACAGGACAATCAGCCCCAGCATTTT
CDR3 protein: CASSPPGQDNQPQHF